Presented here are 23 T cell receptor beta chains from one specimen sequenced in a study of regulatory T cells in long-lasting Graves disease. TCR beta libraries were built with iRepertoire HTBI primers and Arm-PCR of CDR3 regions. TCRdb ran MiXCR on the multiplex PCR reads and lists one entry per CDR3 protein. The data show 400,000 to 500,000 distinct CDR3 sequences, with around 20% seen just once and roughly an eighth held by the top ten. Time point specified: persistent/refractory GD, antithyroid drugs over 5 years with positive TRAb. The TCR library used RNA extracted from PBMCs. This specimen was peripheral blood mononuclear cells (PBMCs), taken when the disease was refractory, from a patient treated with antithyroid drugs. The receptors stem from a female donor with Graves disease.

V gene TRBV2 combines with J gene TRBJ2-1; D unresolved. The CDR3 covers 12 residues. Deletions cut 2 bases from V and 9 bases from J, with 8 bases between. CDR1 and CDR2 (germline): SNHLY, FYNNEI. This CDR3 reads CASSEWESEQFF. In DNA, the CDR3 is TGTGCCAGCAGTGAATGGGAAAGTGAGCAGTTCTTC.

Comments on this clonotype: This may be a read error: a much more frequent sequence differs by one nucleotide. The V and J genes are TRBV20-1 and TRBJ1-2, with no clear D. Germline V CDR1 and CDR2: DFQATT, SNEGSKA (reference sequence). This CDR3 is 11 amino acids long. CDR3 nucleotides: TGCAGTGCTAGAGGAGGGCTTACCTACGCCTTC. It yields the protein CSARGGLTYAF.

On this clonotype itself: This may stem from a read error, because a much larger clone lies one nucleotide away. The conserved phenylalanine or tryptophan is not found at the CDR3 terminus, so this likely reflects a read error. The chain joins TRBV7-3 to TRBJ1-1, with a weak D call TRBD1 (5 bases). V was trimmed by 2 bases and J by 3 bases, leaving 10 bases between them. Germline values: CDR1 SGHTA, CDR2 FQGTGA. CDR3 length equals 14 residues. The CDR3 reads CASSLGGADTEAFL. CDR3 bases: TGTGCCAGCAGCTTAGGGGGAGCGGACACTGAAGCTTTCCTT.

This clonotype was found a few times. CDR3 sequence (DNA): TGTGCCAGCAGCTCACGAGGTGGGCCCGACTCCTACAATGAGCAGTTCTTC. It specifies CASSSRGGPDSYNEQFF. This chain connects TRBV7-3 to TRBJ2-1, with D unresolved. This CDR3 is built from 17 residues. V was shortened by 4 bases and J by 0 bases, with 16 bases between the two germline ends. Germline assignment: CDR1 SGHTA and CDR2 FQGTGA.

This clonotype occurred many times. The chain links TRBV28 to TRBJ2-7, with D possibly TRBD1 on 5 matching bases. Germline V lookup: CDR1 MDHEN, CDR2 SYDVKM. The CDR3 totals 15 residues. V dropped 5 bases and J dropped 2 bases, with 16 bases sitting between them. The CDR3 DNA sequence: TGTGCCAGCAGTCCACCTGGGGCAGCCACCTACGAGCAGTACTTC. Translating it yields CASSPPGAATYEQYF.

This clonotype was found a few times. This rearrangement joins TRBV24-1 to TRBJ2-2, with a weak D call TRBD2 (5 bases). This CDR3 contains 15 residues. With 3 bases removed from V and 0 bases from J, the gap between germline ends came to 7 bases. The V gene's germline CDR1 is KGHDR and CDR2 SFDVKD. As DNA, the CDR3 is TGTGCCACCAGTGATATAGCGACGAACACCGGGGAGCTGTTTTTT. Translating it yields CATSDIATNTGELFF.

This clonotype was seen many times. J is TRBJ2-7 and V is TRBV7-2; 10 bases are shared with TRBD2. Trimming removed 4 bases from V and 7 bases from J; junction bases left unmatched: 13. Germline values: CDR1 SGHTA, CDR2 FQGNSA. This CDR3 is built from 16 residues. DNA for the CDR3: TGTGCCAGCAGCTCCTGGACTAGCGGAGCGAAATTTGAGCAGTACTTC. Residues: CASSSWTSGAKFEQYF.

This clonotype has at least ten counts. This sequence joins TRBV6-1 and TRBJ1-5; TRBD1 is a possible D gene (6 bases). The CDR3 covers 18 residues. V was trimmed by 2 bases and J by 0 bases, leaving 17 bases between them. The germline gives CDR1 MNHNS, CDR2 SASEGT. This chain's CDR3 is CASSEWGLGRGSNQPQHF. The CDR3 DNA follows: TGTGCCAGCAGTGAATGGGGGCTAGGGAGGGGTAGCAATCAGCCCCAGCATTTT.

This clonotype was counted ten times or more. This chain links TRBV2 with TRBJ2-5; D not certain. V lost 3 bases and J lost 4, with 12 bases in between. The length of the CDR3 is 14 residues. Germline-derived CDR1 and CDR2 are SNHLY and FYNNEI. CDR3 nucleotides: TGTGCCAGCAGTGAGGGTCAGAGTACAGAGACCCAGTACTTC. This translates into CASSEGQSTETQYF.

The chain employs TRBV5-1 and TRBJ2-1; 10 nucleotides agree with TRBD2. J lost 2 bases, V lost 4 bases, and 3 bases had no gene match. The length of the CDR3 is 15 residues. Germline V lookup: CDR1 SGHRS, CDR2 YFSETQ. The CDR3 region is CASSPSGRAYNEQFF. Written as DNA, the CDR3 is TGCGCCAGCAGCCCTAGCGGGAGAGCCTACAATGAGCAGTTCTTC.

V and J are TRBV11-2 and TRBJ2-2; D unclear. The CDR3 has 16 residues. Germline V lookup: CDR1 SGHAT, CDR2 FQNNGV. V was shortened by 5 bases and J by 2 bases, with 15 bases between the two germline ends. The CDR3 region has the DNA TGTGCCAGCAGCCCCTCCGAAGCGATCAACACCGGGGAGCTGTTTTTT. It encodes CASSPSEAINTGELFF.

This clonotype was recorded many times. The chain has TRBV28 and TRBJ1-4, with D tentatively TRBD1 (6 bases). Trimming shortened V by 2 bases and J by 7 bases, and 11 bases separated the two germline ends. The germline V gene encodes CDR1 MDHEN and CDR2 SYDVKM. The CDR3 has 14 residues. For the CDR3, the DNA is TGTGCCAGCAGTTTAGAACAGGGAGCTGAAAAACTGTTTTTT. It is translated as CASSLEQGAEKLFF.

This clonotype was seen at least ten times. J is TRBJ2-2 and V is TRBV5-5; no firm D call. The CDR3 has 14 amino acids. Deletions cut 2 bases from V and 1 base from J, with 6 bases between. CDR1 is SGHKS, CDR2 YYEKEE, per germline (reference sequence). The CDR3 sequence: CASSFSMNTGELFF. The CDR3 coding sequence is TGTGCCAGCAGCTTCTCAATGAACACCGGGGAGCTGTTTTTT.

The gene calls are TRBV20-1 and TRBJ2-7, with D maybe TRBD1 (6 bases). The CDR3 loop spans 13 amino acids. Between the trimmed V and J ends, which lost 4 bases and 7 bases, there was a span of 17 bases. Germline V lookup: CDR1 DFQATT, CDR2 SNEGSKA (reference sequence). The CDR3 DNA sequence: TGCAGTGCTATTGATACAGGGACGTGGGAGCAGTACTTC. This encodes CSAIDTGTWEQYF.

This chain uses TRBV2 with TRBJ2-7; 9 bases map to TRBD2. This CDR3 has 15 amino acids. V gave up 4 bases and J gave up 2 bases; unmatched junction bases: 6. The germline gives CDR1 SNHLY, CDR2 FYNNEI. Written as DNA, the CDR3 is TGTGCCAGCAGTGTAGCGGGAGAGAGTACCTACGAGCAGTACTTC. Its protein product is CASSVAGESTYEQYF. Based on the CDR3 plus reference TRBV2 and TRBJ2-7, the full variable domain is EPEVTQTPSHQVTQMGQEVILRCVPISNHLYFYWYRQILGQKVEFLVSFYNNEISEKSEIFDDQFSVERPDGSNFTLKIRSTKLEDSAMYFCASSVAGESTYEQYFGPGTRLTVT.

This clonotype was observed a few times. This rearrangement joins TRBV20-1 to TRBJ1-2; D remains ambiguous. CDR1 and CDR2 from the germline V gene are DFQATT and SNEGSKA (reference sequence). V shed 1 base and J shed 12 bases, with 18 bases lying between them. There are 13 residues in the CDR3. The CDR3 reads CSARALDGYLDTF. The CDR3 coding sequence is TGCAGTGCTAGAGCTCTTGACGGGTACCTTGACACCTTC.

This clonotype was observed many times. A read error may produce the germline difference seen at one junction end. The genes are TRBV12-3 or TRBV12-4 and TRBJ2-7; 11 bases match TRBD2. The CDR3 loop spans 14 amino acids. DNA of the CDR3: TGTGCCAGCAGTCTAGCGGGAGGAATGAGGGAGCAGTACTTC. This sequence encodes CASSLAGGMREQYF.

This clonotype was observed at least ten times. The chain carries TRBV15 and TRBJ2-5, with 12 bases fitting TRBD2. This CDR3 has 17 amino acids. V lost 1 base, J lost 2 bases, and 5 bases stayed unmatched. Germline V gives CDR1 LNHNV, CDR2 YYDKDF (reference sequence). The CDR3 loop reads CATSRGRLAGEQETQYF. In DNA form, the CDR3 reads TGTGCCACCAGCAGAGGTCGACTAGCGGGAGAGCAAGAGACCCAGTACTTC.

This clonotype was detected ten times or more. V is TRBV12-3 or TRBV12-4 and J is TRBJ1-2; perhaps TRBD1 as D (5 bases). V was cut by 5 bases and J by 7 bases, with 20 bases left in between. The CDR3 is 15 amino acids. CDR3 in amino acids: CASSAAGGGDRGYTF. The CDR3 DNA is TGTGCCAGCAGTGCCGCCGGTGGGGGGGATCGTGGCTACACCTTC.

This rearrangement joins TRBV27 to TRBJ2-7; TRBD2 aligns across 8 bases. The V and J ends lost 5 bases and 1 base, in that order; junction bases with no gene match: 13. This CDR3 region has 17 residues. Per germline, CDR1 MNHEY and CDR2 SMNVEV (reference sequence). CDR3: CASSTSGRAEDSYEQYF. CDR3 sequence (DNA): TGTGCCAGCAGTACTAGCGGTCGTGCTGAAGATTCCTACGAGCAGTACTTC.

This clonotype was seen at least ten times. The V and J genes are TRBV28 and TRBJ1-1, with D possibly matching TRBD1 (5 bases). The CDR3 has 13 amino acids. Trimming pared 6 bases from V and 9 bases from J, leaving 17 bases between. Germline loops: CDR1 MDHEN, CDR2 SYDVKM. CDR3 nucleotide sequence: TGTGCCAGCAGCCCATCGGGACTTGTCAAAGCTTTCTTT. It encodes CASSPSGLVKAFF.

This clonotype was recorded a few times. This chain joins TRBV27 and TRBJ1-2; D not resolved. The V gene's germline CDR1 is MNHEY and CDR2 SMNVEV (reference sequence). The CDR3 loop spans 13 amino acids. V gave up 3 bases and J gave up 2 bases, with 7 bases separating them. The CDR3 bases are TGTGCCAGCAGTTTTGATGTAAACTATGGCTACACCTTC. Protein sequence: CASSFDVNYGYTF.

This clonotype has a count of ten or more. The genes are TRBV6-1 and TRBJ1-5; D uncertain. This CDR3 region has 16 residues. Trimming stripped 0 bases from V and 0 bases from J, with 9 bases between. Germline values: CDR1 MNHNS, CDR2 SASEGT. In nucleotides, the CDR3 is TGTGCCAGCAGTGAAGCGGGTTGGTATAGCAATCAGCCCCAGCATTTT. Protein: CASSEAGWYSNQPQHF.